This T cell receptor beta chain originates from a study of blood T cell repertoires in COVID-19. Study as a whole: Italy, Spain and the United States were the sources of the convalescent and acute COVID-19 samples. T cells, B-cell-depleted T cells, or PBMCs supplied cDNA or gDNA.

This clone was counted a single time. In the study's own analysis: Reference gene primers were amplified, and this amplification served to estimate nucleated cell counts. Sequencing was performed with immunoSEQ multiplex PCR; in TCRdb, only in-frame clones are kept and a portion is missing. For V, J and clone size, that table is used; D and trimming come from the DNA. The sample holds over 70,000 clones, approximately 85% seen once. The junction had 7 bases not matched to a gene; V was cut back by 1 base and J by 2 bases. This CDR3 is built from 17 residues. The V gene's germline CDR1 is SGHVT and CDR2 SQSDAQ.

Sequencing used peripheral blood. The genes are TRBV7-4 and TRBJ2-7, with 11 bases matching TRBD2. The receptor was derived from a man older than 75 with acute or convalescent COVID-19. For the CDR3, the DNA is TGTGCCAGCAGCTTAGAGCCTAGCGGGAGGAGTCCCTACGAGCAGTACTTC. Translated, it gives CASSLEPSGRSPYEQYF. Looking up the rest from reference TRBV7-4 and TRBJ2-7 gives the full variable domain: GAGVSQSPRYKVAKRGRDVALRCDSISGHVTLYWYRQTLGQGSEVLTYSQSDAQRDKSGRPSGRFSAERPERSVSTLKIQRTEQGDSAVYLCASSLEPSGRSPYEQYFGPGTRLTVT.